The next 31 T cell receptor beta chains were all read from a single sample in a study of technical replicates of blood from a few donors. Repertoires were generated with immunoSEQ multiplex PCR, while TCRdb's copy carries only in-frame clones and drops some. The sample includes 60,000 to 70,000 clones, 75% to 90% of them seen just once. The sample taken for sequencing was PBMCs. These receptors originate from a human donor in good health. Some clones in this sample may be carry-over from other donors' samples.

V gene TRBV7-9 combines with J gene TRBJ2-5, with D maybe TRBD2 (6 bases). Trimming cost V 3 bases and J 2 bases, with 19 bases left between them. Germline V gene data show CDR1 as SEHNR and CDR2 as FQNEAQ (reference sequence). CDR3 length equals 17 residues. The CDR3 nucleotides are TGTGCCAGCAGCTTCATCGGGGGTAGCGGAATACAAGAGACCCAGTACTTC. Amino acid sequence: CASSFIGGSGIQETQYF.

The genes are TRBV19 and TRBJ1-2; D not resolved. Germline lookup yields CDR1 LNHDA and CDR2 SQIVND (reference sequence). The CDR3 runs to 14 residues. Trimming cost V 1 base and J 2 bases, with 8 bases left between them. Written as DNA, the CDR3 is TGTGCCAGTAGTATAGTCGCCAGAAACTATGGCTACACCTTC. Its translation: CASSIVARNYGYTF.

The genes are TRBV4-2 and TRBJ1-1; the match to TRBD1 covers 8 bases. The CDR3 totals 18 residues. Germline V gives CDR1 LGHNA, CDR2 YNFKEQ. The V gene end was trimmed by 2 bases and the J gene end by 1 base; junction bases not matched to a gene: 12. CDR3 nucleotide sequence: TGTGCCAGCAGCCAACCGGACAGGGTTGTTGTTTGGAACACTGAAGCTTTCTTT. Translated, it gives CASSQPDRVVVWNTEAFF.

CDR3 sequence (DNA): TGTGCCAGCTGCAGGACAGCCCAAGAGACCCAGTACTTC. Translated, it gives CASCRTAQETQYF. The genes are TRBV7-2 and TRBJ2-5; tentatively, D is TRBD1 (6 bases). The germline gives CDR1 SGHTA, CDR2 FQGNSA. There are 13 residues in the CDR3. The germline V and J ends were trimmed by 8 bases and 1 base, with 11 bases remaining between them.

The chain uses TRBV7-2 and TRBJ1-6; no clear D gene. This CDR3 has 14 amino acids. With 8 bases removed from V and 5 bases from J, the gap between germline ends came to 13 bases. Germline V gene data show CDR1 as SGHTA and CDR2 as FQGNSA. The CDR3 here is CASVARYNNSPLHF. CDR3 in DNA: TGTGCCAGCGTCGCCCGATACAATAATTCACCCCTCCACTTT.

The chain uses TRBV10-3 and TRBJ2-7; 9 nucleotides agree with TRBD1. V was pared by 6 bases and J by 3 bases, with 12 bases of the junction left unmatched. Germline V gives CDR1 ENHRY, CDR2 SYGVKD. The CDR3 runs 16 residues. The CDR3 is CAISPAGTGSYYEQYF. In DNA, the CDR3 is TGTGCCATCAGCCCTGCCGGGACAGGGTCCTACTACGAGCAGTACTTC.

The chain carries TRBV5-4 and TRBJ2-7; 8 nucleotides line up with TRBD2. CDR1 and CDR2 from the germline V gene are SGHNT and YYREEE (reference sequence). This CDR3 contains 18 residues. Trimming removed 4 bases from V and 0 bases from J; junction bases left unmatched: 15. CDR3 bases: TGTGCCAGCAGCAAAGGTTCACTAGCGGTGATCAACTCCTACGAGCAGTACTTC. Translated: CASSKGSLAVINSYEQYF.

For the CDR3, the DNA is TGTGCCAGCAGCTCCGGACAGGGGGTTGTAGAGACCCAGTACTTC. Amino acids: CASSSGQGVVETQYF. J is TRBJ2-5 and V is TRBV7-9; TRBD1 aligns across 10 bases. With V trimmed by 4 bases and J by 4 bases, 6 bases remained unmatched. Looked up from germline, CDR1 is SEHNR and CDR2 is FQNEAQ (reference sequence). The CDR3 extends over 15 amino acids. Full variable domain (remainder filled in from reference TRBV7-9 and TRBJ2-5): DTGVSQNPRHKITKRGQNVTFRCDPISEHNRLYWYRQTLGQGPEFLTYFQNEAQLEKSRLLSDRFSAERPKGSFSTLEIQRTEQGDSAMYLCASSSGQGVVETQYFGPGTRLLVL.

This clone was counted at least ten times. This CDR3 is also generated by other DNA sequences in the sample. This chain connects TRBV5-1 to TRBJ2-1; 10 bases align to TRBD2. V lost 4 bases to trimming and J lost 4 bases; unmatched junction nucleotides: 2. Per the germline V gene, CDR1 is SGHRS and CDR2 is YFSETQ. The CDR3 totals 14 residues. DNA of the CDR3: TGCGCCAGCAGCCCAGCGGGGGGGTACAATGAGCAGTTCTTC. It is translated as CASSPAGGYNEQFF.

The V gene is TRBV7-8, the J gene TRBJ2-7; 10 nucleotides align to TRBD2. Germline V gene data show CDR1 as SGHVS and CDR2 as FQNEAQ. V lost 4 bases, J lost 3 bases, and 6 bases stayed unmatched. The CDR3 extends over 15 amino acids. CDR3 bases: TGTGCCAGCAGCTCCCGACTAGCGGGCCACTACGAGCAGTACTTC. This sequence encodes CASSSRLAGHYEQYF. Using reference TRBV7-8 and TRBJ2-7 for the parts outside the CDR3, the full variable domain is GAGVSQSPRYKVAKRGQDVALRCDPISGHVSLFWYQQALGQGPEFLTYFQNEAQLDKSGLPSDRFFAERPEGSVSTLKIQRTQQEDSAVYLCASSSRLAGHYEQYFGPGTRLTVT.

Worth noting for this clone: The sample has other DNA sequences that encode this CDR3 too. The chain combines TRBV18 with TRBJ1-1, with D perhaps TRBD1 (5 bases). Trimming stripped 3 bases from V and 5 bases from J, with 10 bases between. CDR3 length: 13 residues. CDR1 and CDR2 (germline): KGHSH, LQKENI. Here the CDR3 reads CASSPLRGTEAFF. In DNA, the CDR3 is TGTGCCAGCTCACCCCTGCGGGGGACTGAAGCTTTCTTT.

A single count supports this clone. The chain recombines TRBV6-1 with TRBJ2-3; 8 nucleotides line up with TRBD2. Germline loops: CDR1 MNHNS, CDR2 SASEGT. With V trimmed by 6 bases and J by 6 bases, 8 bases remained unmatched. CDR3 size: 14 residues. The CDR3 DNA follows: TGTGCCAGCAGCCGGACTAGCAGGTTGGATACGCAGTATTTT. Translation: CASSRTSRLDTQYF.

This CDR3 is CASSRGQVSGANVLTF. The DNA for the CDR3 is TGTGCCAGCAGCAGAGGACAAGTCTCTGGGGCCAACGTCCTGACTTTC. The V and J genes are TRBV5-8 and TRBJ2-6, with D possibly TRBD1 on 5 matching bases. The CDR3 consists of 16 residues. V lost 4 bases and J 0 bases, leaving 11 bases between the germline ends. Per germline, CDR1 SGHTS and CDR2 YDEGEE.

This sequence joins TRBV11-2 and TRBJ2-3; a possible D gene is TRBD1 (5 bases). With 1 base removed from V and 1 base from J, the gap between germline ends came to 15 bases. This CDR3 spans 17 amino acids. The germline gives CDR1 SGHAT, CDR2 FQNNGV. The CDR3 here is CASSLGTPGFGTDTQYF. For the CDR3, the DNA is TGTGCCAGCAGCTTAGGCACGCCAGGGTTCGGCACAGATACGCAGTATTTT. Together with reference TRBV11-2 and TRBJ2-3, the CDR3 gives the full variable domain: EAGVAQSPRYKIIEKRQSVAFWCNPISGHATLYWYQQILGQGPKLLIQFQNNGVVDDSQLPKDRFSAERLKGVDSTLKIQPAKLEDSAVYLCASSLGTPGFGTDTQYFGPGTRLTVL.

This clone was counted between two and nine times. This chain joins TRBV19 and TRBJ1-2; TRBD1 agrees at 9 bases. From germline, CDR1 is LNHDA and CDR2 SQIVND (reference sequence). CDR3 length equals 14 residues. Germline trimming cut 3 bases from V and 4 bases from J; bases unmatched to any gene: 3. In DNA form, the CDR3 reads TGTGCCAGTAGTATCTCGACAGGGGGCTATGGCTACACCTTC. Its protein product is CASSISTGGYGYTF. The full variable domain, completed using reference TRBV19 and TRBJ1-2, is DGGITQSPKYLFRKEGQNVTLSCEQNLNHDAMYWYRQDPGQGLRLIYYSQIVNDFQKGDIAEGYSVSREKKESFPLTVTSAQKNPTAFYLCASSISTGGYGYTFGSGTRLTVV.

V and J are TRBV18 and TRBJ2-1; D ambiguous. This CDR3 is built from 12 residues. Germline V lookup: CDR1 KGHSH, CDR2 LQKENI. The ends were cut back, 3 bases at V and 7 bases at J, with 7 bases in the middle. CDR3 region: CASSPSWNEQFF. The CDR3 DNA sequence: TGTGCCAGCTCACCGAGTTGGAATGAGCAGTTCTTC.

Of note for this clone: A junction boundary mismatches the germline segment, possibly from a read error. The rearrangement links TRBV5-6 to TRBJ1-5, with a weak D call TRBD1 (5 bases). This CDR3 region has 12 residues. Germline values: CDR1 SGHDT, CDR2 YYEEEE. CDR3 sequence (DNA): TGTGCCAGCAGCCAGGGTCGGTCAGCCCCAGCATTT. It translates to CASSQGRSAPAF.

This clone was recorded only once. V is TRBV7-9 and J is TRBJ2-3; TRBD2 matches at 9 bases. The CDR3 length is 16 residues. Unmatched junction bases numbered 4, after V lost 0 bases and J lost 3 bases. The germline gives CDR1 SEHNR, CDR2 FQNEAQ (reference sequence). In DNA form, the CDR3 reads TGTGCCAGCAGCTTAGCGGCGGGACTAGCTACAGATACGCAGTATTTT. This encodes CASSLAAGLATDTQYF.

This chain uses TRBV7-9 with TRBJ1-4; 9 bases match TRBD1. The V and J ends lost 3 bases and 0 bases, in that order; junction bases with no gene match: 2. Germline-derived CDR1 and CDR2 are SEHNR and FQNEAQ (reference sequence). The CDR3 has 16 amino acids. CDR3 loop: CASSFGDRATNEKLFF. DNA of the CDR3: TGTGCCAGCAGCTTTGGGGACAGGGCAACTAATGAAAAACTGTTTTTT.

The DNA for the CDR3 is TGTGCCAGCAGCCGCGGGCCCAACTCTGGAAACACCATATATTTT. This translates into CASSRGPNSGNTIYF. The chain couples TRBV6-5 to TRBJ1-3; no clear D. V gave up 6 bases and J gave up 0 bases, with 12 bases separating them. CDR3 size: 15 residues. The germline V gene encodes CDR1 MNHEY and CDR2 SVGAGI.

The CDR3 DNA follows: TGTGCCAGCAGCTTAGGGTTAGGGGACGAGCAGTACTTC. It translates to CASSLGLGDEQYF. V gene TRBV7-3 combines with J gene TRBJ2-7, with D perhaps TRBD1 (5 bases). V gave up 2 bases and J gave up 5 bases, with 10 bases separating them. The CDR3 runs 13 residues. Germline V lookup: CDR1 SGHTA, CDR2 FQGTGA.

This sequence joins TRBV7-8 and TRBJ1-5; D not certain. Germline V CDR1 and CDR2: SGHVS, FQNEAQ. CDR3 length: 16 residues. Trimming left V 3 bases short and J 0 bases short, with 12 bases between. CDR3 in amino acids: CASSFSTSFSNQPQHF. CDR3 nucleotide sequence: TGTGCCAGCAGCTTTTCCACGAGTTTTAGCAATCAGCCCCAGCATTTT.

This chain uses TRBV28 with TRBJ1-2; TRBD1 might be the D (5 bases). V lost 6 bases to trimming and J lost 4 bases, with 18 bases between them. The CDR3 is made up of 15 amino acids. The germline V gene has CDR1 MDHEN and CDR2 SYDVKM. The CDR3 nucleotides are TGTGCCAGCAGGAGTTCAGGGTTAGACAGCTATGGCTACACCTTC. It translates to CASRSSGLDSYGYTF.

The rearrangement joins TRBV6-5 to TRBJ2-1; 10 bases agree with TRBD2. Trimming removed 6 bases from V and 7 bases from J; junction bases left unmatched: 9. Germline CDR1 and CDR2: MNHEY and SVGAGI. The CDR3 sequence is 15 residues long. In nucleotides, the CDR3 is TGTGCCAGCAGGGCCGGAATTAGCGGGGGGAATGAGCAGTTCTTC. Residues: CASRAGISGGNEQFF.

The CDR3 protein is CASTLDRPNTGELFF. DNA of the CDR3: TGTGCCAGTACCCTAGACAGACCGAACACCGGGGAGCTGTTTTTT. The V call is TRBV19, the J call TRBJ2-2; maybe TRBD1 (5 bases). Germline lookup yields CDR1 LNHDA and CDR2 SQIVND (reference sequence). V was cut by 7 bases and J by 0 bases, with 12 bases left in between. The CDR3 has 15 residues.

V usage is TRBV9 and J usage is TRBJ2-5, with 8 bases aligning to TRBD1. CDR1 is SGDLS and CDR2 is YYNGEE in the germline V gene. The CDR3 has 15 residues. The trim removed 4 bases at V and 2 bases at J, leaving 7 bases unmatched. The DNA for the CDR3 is TGTGCCAGCAGCCCCCGAGGGGACAGGCAAGAGACCCAGTACTTC. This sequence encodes CASSPRGDRQETQYF.

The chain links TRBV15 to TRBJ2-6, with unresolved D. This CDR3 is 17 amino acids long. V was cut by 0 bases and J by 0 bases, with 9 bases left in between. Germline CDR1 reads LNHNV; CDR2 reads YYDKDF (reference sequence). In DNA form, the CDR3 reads TGTGCCACCAGCAGAGATCTTAGCTACTCTGGGGCCAACGTCCTGACTTTC. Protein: CATSRDLSYSGANVLTF.

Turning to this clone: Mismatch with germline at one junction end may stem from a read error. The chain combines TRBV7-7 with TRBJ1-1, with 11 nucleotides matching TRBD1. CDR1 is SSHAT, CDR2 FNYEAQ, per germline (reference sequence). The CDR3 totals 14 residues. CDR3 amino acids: CASSLGTGGAEAFF. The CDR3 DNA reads TGCGCCAGCAGCTTAGGGACAGGGGGTGCTGAAGCTTTCTTT. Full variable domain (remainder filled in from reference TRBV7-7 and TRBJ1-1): GAGVSQSPRYKVTKRGQDVTLRCDPISSHATLYWYQQALGQGPEFLTYFNYEAQPDKSGLPSDRFSAERPEGSISTLTIQRTEQRDSAMYRCASSLGTGGAEAFFGQGTRLTVV.

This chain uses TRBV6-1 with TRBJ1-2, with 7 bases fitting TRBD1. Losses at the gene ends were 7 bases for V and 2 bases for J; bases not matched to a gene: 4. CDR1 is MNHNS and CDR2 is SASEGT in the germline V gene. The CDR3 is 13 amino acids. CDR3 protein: CASNLGQNYGYTF. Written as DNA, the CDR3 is TGTGCCAGCAATTTGGGACAGAACTATGGCTACACCTTC.

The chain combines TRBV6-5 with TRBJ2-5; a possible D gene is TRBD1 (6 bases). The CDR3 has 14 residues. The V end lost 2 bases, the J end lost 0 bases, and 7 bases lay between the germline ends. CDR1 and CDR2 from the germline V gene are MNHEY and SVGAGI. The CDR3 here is CASSYGQNQETQYF. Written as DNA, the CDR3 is TGTGCCAGCAGTTACGGACAGAACCAAGAGACCCAGTACTTC.

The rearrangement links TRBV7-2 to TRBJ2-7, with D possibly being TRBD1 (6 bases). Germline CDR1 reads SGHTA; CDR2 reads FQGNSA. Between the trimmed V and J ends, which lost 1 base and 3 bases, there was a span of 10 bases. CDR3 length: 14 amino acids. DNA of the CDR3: TGTGCCAGCAGCTTAGGCAGGGGAGACTACGAGCAGTACTTC. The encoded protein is CASSLGRGDYEQYF.